These 16 T cell receptor beta chains share one sample of origin, sequenced in a study of PD-1 blockade in classical Hodgkin lymphoma. TCRdb's table, derived via immunoSEQ multiplex PCR, lists solely in-frame clones and lacks some. The sample records about 2,300 clones, approximately 70% being singletons. All the patients suffered relapse after autologous stem cell transplantation, and brentuximab vedotin exposure differed. From thawed PBMCs, CD8+ T cells were isolated by magnetic negative selection. The specimen comprised CD8+ T cells from blood, sampled at baseline. The receptors come from a human donor with classical Hodgkin lymphoma.

The rearrangement links TRBV27 to TRBJ2-1, with 11 bases aligning to TRBD2. CDR1 and CDR2 from the germline V gene are MNHEY and SMNVEV (reference sequence). The junction had 7 bases not matched to a gene; V was cut back by 4 bases and J by 5 bases. The CDR3 sequence is 16 residues long. In nucleotides, the CDR3 is TGTGCCAGCAGTTCCCTACTAGCGGGGGCTCACAATGAGCAGTTCTTC. Translation: CASSSLLAGAHNEQFF.

This chain uses TRBV6-5 with TRBJ1-1; the match to TRBD1 covers 8 bases. The CDR3 extends over 14 amino acids. Germline V lookup: CDR1 MNHEY, CDR2 SVGAGI. V was pared by 5 bases and J by 1 base, with 3 bases of the junction left unmatched. CDR3 bases: TGTGCCAGCAGTCATGGACAGGGGAACACTGAAGCTTTCTTT. Its translation: CASSHGQGNTEAFF.

The table lists this clone with a count of one. The junction shows a germline mismatch at one end, possibly a read error. This rearrangement joins TRBV7-9 to TRBJ1-4; 8 bases agree with TRBD1. CDR1 is SEHNR, CDR2 FQNEAQ, per germline (reference sequence). The CDR3 totals 17 residues. This CDR3 reads CARSLDRAGQENEKLFF. CDR3 sequence (DNA): TGTGCCAGAAGCTTGGATCGGGCGGGACAGGAGAATGAAAAACTGTTTTTT.

This clone was observed once. The gene calls are TRBV28 and TRBJ1-1, with 7 nucleotides matching TRBD1. The V gene's germline CDR1 is MDHEN and CDR2 SYDVKM. V gave up 2 bases and J gave up 0 bases; unmatched junction bases: 3. This CDR3 spans 15 amino acids. As DNA, the CDR3 is TGTGCCAGCAGTTTAGACAGGGTCATGAACACTGAAGCTTTCTTT. Protein: CASSLDRVMNTEAFF.

The chain uses TRBV7-9 and TRBJ2-7; 10 bases fit TRBD2. This CDR3 has 17 residues. Germline assignment: CDR1 SEHNR and CDR2 FQNEAQ (reference sequence). Germline trimming cut 8 bases from V and 3 bases from J; bases unmatched to any gene: 16. The CDR3 region has the DNA TGTGCCAGCCGCGCAGGGGAGGTTAGCGGGGGGTACTACGAGCAGTACGTC. It codes for CASRAGEVSGGYYEQYV.

CDR3 sequence: CASSQLGQGEGEQYF. The CDR3 nucleotides read TGTGCCAGCAGCCAACTCGGACAGGGGGAGGGCGAGCAGTACTTC. The chain recombines TRBV14 with TRBJ2-7; 10 nucleotides align to TRBD1. The CDR3 covers 15 residues. Germline CDR1 reads SGHDN; CDR2 reads FVKESK. The J segment lost 6 bases and the V segment lost 2 bases, leaving 7 bases of the junction unmatched.

The chain has TRBV9 and TRBJ2-1; 7 bases are a match to TRBD2. Per germline, CDR1 SGDLS and CDR2 YYNGEE. This CDR3 is 15 amino acids long. V shed 2 bases and J 5 bases; nucleotides not matched to a gene: 7. Here the CDR3 DNA reads TGTGCCAGCAGCGTCGGACTAGTCGGGAACAATGAGCAGTTCTTC. Translating gives CASSVGLVGNNEQFF.

The CDR3 sequence: CASSSYRGRLEKLFF. Here the CDR3 DNA reads TGTGCCAGCAGCAGCTACAGGGGGCGACTCGAAAAACTGTTTTTT. The chain carries TRBV11-2 and TRBJ1-4, with 9 bases identical to TRBD1. V shed 5 bases and J 8 bases; nucleotides not matched to a gene: 9. The CDR3 totals 15 residues. The germline CDR1 and CDR2 sequences are SGHAT and FQNNGV.

The CDR3 reads CASSFGVYFYGYTF. CDR3 bases: TGTGCCAGTAGCTTTGGGGTCTACTTCTATGGCTACACCTTC. The J gene is TRBJ1-2, the V gene TRBV19; D unclear. V lost 6 bases and J lost 4, with 15 bases in between. In germline, CDR1 is LNHDA, CDR2 SQIVND (reference sequence). The CDR3 runs to 14 residues.

Concerning this clone: Other nucleotide sequences in the sample specify the same CDR3. The chain carries TRBV19 and TRBJ1-1, with D unclear. V was pared by 2 bases and J by 1 base, with 5 bases between. From germline, CDR1 is LNHDA and CDR2 SQIVND (reference sequence). The CDR3 spans 13 residues. CDR3 sequence reads: CASSITANTEAFF. The CDR3 region has the DNA TGTGCCAGTAGTATAACTGCGAACACTGAAGCTTTCTTT.

The V call is TRBV28, the J call TRBJ1-2; D perhaps matches TRBD1 (6 bases). The CDR3 loop spans 14 amino acids. The germline V gene has CDR1 MDHEN and CDR2 SYDVKM. V lost 6 bases to trimming and J lost 3 bases, with 14 bases between them. The CDR3 loop is CASRHPGADYGYTF. CDR3 DNA sequence: TGTGCCAGCAGGCACCCGGGGGCTGACTATGGCTACACCTTC.

V is TRBV6-1 and J is TRBJ2-5, with TRBD2 identical over 9 bases. V lost 0 bases to trimming and J lost 1 base; unmatched junction nucleotides: 3. This CDR3 spans 16 amino acids. CDR1 is MNHNS, CDR2 SASEGT, per germline. The CDR3 loop reads CASSEAGGGVQETQYF. The CDR3 DNA sequence: TGTGCCAGCAGTGAAGCGGGCGGGGGGGTCCAAGAGACCCAGTACTTC.

This clone was counted between two and nine times. Its ends do not fully match the called genes, so a read error is possible. The sample has other DNA sequences that encode this CDR3 too. The chain links TRBV5-4 to TRBJ2-7; D possibly corresponds to TRBD2 (6 bases). This CDR3 has 15 residues. The germline gives CDR1 SGHNT, CDR2 YYREEE (reference sequence). The CDR3 coding sequence is TGCGCCAGCAGCCAAGACGTCACTAGCCCTATCGAGCAGTACTTC. Translating gives CASSQDVTSPIEQYF.

Worth noting for this clone: The junction does not match germline at one end; this may be a read error. The chain combines TRBV4-1 with TRBJ2-7; weak D call: TRBD2 (6 bases). Germline CDR1 and CDR2: MGHRA and YSYEKL. The CDR3 contains 15 residues. The CDR3 region has the DNA TGTGCCAGCAGCCTACTAGGAGGGGCGACCTACGAGCAGTACTTC. Its translation is CASSLLGGATYEQYF.

The chain links TRBV5-4 to TRBJ2-7; TRBD1 agrees at 9 bases. Per the germline V gene, CDR1 is SGHNT and CDR2 is YYREEE (reference sequence). V trimming: 4 bases; J trimming: 1 base; junction bases outside the gene matches: 6. This CDR3 spans 15 amino acids. CDR3 sequence (DNA): TGTGCCAGCAGCCCCGGGACAGGGTCATCCTACGAGCAGTACTTC. This sequence encodes CASSPGTGSSYEQYF.

The rearrangement links TRBV7-9 to TRBJ2-2; no clear D. This CDR3 contains 15 residues. The ends were cut back, 10 bases at V and 1 base at J, with 16 bases in the middle. Germline V gene sequence: CDR1 SEHNR, CDR2 FQNEAQ (reference sequence). CDR3 sequence (DNA): TGTGCCAACGAAGATTGGTTGGGGAACACCGGGGAGCTGTTTTTT. Encoded protein: CANEDWLGNTGELFF.